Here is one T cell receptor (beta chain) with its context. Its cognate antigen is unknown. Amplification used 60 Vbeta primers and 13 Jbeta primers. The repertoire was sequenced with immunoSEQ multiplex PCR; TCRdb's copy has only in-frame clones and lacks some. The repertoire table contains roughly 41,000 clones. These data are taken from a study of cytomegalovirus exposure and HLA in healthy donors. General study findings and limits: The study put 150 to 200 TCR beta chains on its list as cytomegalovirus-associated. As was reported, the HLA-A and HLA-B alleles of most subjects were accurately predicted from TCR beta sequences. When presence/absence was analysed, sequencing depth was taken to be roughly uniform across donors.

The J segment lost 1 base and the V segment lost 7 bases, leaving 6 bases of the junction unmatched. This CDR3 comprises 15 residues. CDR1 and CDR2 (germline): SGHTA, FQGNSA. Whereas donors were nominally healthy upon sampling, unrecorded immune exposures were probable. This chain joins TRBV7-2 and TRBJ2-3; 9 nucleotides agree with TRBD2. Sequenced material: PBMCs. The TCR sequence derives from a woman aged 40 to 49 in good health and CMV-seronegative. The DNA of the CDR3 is TGTGCCAGCAATGCCCGGACTAGCGGCACAGATACGCAGTATTTT. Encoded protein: CASNARTSGTDTQYF.